A single sample gave rise to the 5 T cell receptor beta chains below, sequenced in a study of graft-versus-host responses after intestinal transplantation (dated by TCRdb to the early 2020s). The meaning of the sample's time point label: cells obtained before transplantation from donor or recipient. Libraries were prepared through the immunoSEQ multiplex PCR assay. Imported from immuneACCESS, the table was reduced by TCRdb to in-frame sequences with V and J called. These copies leave out some clones; in studies compared against another copy, an unresolved V gene accounts for under half, and the cause of the remainder is not known. This sample comprises under 150,000 clones, around 95% of them detected only once. Of the sample, 3.3% falls within the top ten clones. No antigens are known for them. Sequences were derived from unstimulated CD8+ T cells sorted from spleen or lymph node cells, sampled before intestinal transplant. Every receptor here comes from a human donor who received an intestinal transplant.

The count of this clone is one. The chain carries TRBV11-2 and TRBJ2-7, with D perhaps TRBD2 (5 bases). The CDR3 has 15 amino acids. Germline CDR1 SGHAT, CDR2 FQNNGV. The V end lost 3 bases, the J end lost 0 bases, and 12 bases lay between the germline ends. CDR3 residues: CASSFEWLASYEQYF. CDR3 nucleotides: TGTGCCAGCAGCTTCGAGTGGCTAGCCTCCTACGAGCAGTACTTC.

The gene calls are TRBV4-1 and TRBJ1-5; D is undetermined. CDR3 length: 16 amino acids. Trimming pared 0 bases from V and 3 bases from J, leaving 12 bases between. In germline, CDR1 is MGHRA, CDR2 YSYEKL. DNA for the CDR3: TGCGCCAGCAGCCAAGATTTTCGGTCCTTCAATCAGCCCCAGCATTTT. The encoded protein is CASSQDFRSFNQPQHF.

In its sample, this clone was seen once. This chain links TRBV28 with TRBJ2-1; a possible D gene is TRBD2 (6 bases). CDR3 size: 17 residues. Between the trimmed V and J ends, which lost 7 bases and 5 bases, there was a span of 24 bases. Per germline, CDR1 MDHEN and CDR2 SYDVKM. The CDR3 loop is CASISSGDWEWDNEQFF. The CDR3 nucleotides are TGTGCCAGCATCTCCTCGGGGGACTGGGAGTGGGACAATGAGCAGTTCTTC.

The chain has TRBV6-5 and TRBJ2-3; perhaps TRBD1 as D (5 bases). Per the germline V gene, CDR1 is MNHEY and CDR2 is SVGAGI. CDR3 length: 13 residues. V lost 7 bases, J lost 3 bases, and 11 bases lay in between. The CDR3 DNA follows: TGTGCCAGCATGCCAGGGCGAACAGATACGCAGTATTTT. Amino acid sequence: CASMPGRTDTQYF.

This chain joins TRBV2 and TRBJ2-7, with a weak D call TRBD1 (5 bases). This CDR3 has 13 residues. V lost 3 bases and J 1 base, leaving 7 bases between the germline ends. From germline, CDR1 is SNHLY and CDR2 FYNNEI. The CDR3 DNA reads as TGTGCCAGCAGTGACGACAGTTCCTACGAGCAGTACTTC. This gives the protein CASSDDSSYEQYF. Combining the CDR3 with reference TRBV2 and TRBJ2-7 gives the whole variable domain EPEVTQTPSHQVTQMGQEVILRCVPISNHLYFYWYRQILGQKVEFLVSFYNNEISEKSEIFDDQFSVERPDGSNFTLKIRSTKLEDSAMYFCASSDDSSYEQYFGPGTRLTVT.